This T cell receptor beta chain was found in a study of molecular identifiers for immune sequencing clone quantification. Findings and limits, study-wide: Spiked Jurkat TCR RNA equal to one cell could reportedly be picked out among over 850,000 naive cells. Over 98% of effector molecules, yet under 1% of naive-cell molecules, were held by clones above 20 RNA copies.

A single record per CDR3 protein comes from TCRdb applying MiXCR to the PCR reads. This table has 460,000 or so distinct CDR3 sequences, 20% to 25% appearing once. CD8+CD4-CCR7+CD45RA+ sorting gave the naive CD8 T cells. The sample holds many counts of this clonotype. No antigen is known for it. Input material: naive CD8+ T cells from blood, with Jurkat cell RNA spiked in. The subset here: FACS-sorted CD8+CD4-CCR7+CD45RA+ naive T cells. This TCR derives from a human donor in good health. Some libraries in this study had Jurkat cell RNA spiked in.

The CDR3 is CAWSTRGLGTEAFF. The CDR3 bases are TGTGCCTGGAGTACCAGGGGGCTTGGCACTGAAGCTTTCTTT. This chain uses TRBV30 with TRBJ1-1; TRBD1 matches at 8 bases. This CDR3 has 14 amino acids. V was clipped by 2 bases and J by 4 bases; unmatched bases: 6. Germline V gives CDR1 GTSNPN, CDR2 SVGIG (reference sequence).